What follows are 20 T cell receptor beta chains derived from one specimen sequenced in a study of blood T cell repertoires in COVID-19. This table comes from immunoSEQ multiplex PCR, and its TCRdb copy is limited to in-frame clones, with some not included. This table has some 180,000 clones, roughly 90% appearing once. Sequenced sample: peripheral blood. These receptors were obtained from a man aged 65 to 79 with active or convalescent COVID-19.

The chain uses TRBV18 and TRBJ2-5, with 9 nucleotides matching TRBD1. The CDR3 contains 15 residues. Trimming at V came to 4 bases and at J to 5 bases, leaving 8 bases not matched to a gene. CDR1 is KGHSH, CDR2 LQKENI, per germline. CDR3 sequence (DNA): TGTGCCAGCTCACTCAATTCAGGACAGGGGGAGACCCAGTACTTC. It yields the protein CASSLNSGQGETQYF.

The table lists this clone with a count of one. The gene calls are TRBV28 and TRBJ1-2; a possible D gene is TRBD1 (5 bases). The CDR3 is 13 amino acids. Germline V gene sequence: CDR1 MDHEN, CDR2 SYDVKM. V lost 5 bases, J lost 7 bases, and 14 bases lay in between. The CDR3 loop reads CASSKDGRVGYTF. The CDR3 DNA is TGTGCCAGCAGTAAGGATGGCAGGGTTGGCTACACCTTC.

V gene TRBV14 combines with J gene TRBJ2-5, with 7 bases lining up with TRBD1. Losses at the gene ends were 2 bases for V and 5 bases for J; bases not matched to a gene: 5. CDR1 is SGHDN and CDR2 is FVKESK in the germline V gene. The CDR3 sequence is 14 residues long. CDR3: CASSQMTGLETQYF. CDR3 bases: TGTGCCAGCAGCCAAATGACAGGGCTGGAGACCCAGTACTTC.

This clone appeared once. The rearrangement links TRBV7-8 to TRBJ1-2; D is unresolved. The CDR3 length is 13 residues. In germline, CDR1 is SGHVS, CDR2 FQNEAQ. V was pared by 0 bases and J by 3 bases, with 5 bases between. CDR3: CASSLAGDYGYTF. The CDR3 DNA reads TGTGCCAGCAGCTTAGCCGGAGACTATGGCTACACCTTC.

The chain links TRBV5-4 to TRBJ1-2; maybe TRBD1 (5 bases). CDR1 is SGHNT and CDR2 is YYREEE in the germline V gene (reference sequence). The CDR3 spans 13 residues. Between the trimmed V and J ends, which lost 2 bases and 9 bases, there was a span of 14 bases. This CDR3 is CASSFIEGDRYTF. The CDR3 DNA follows: TGTGCCAGCAGCTTTATAGAAGGGGATCGCTACACCTTC.

The chain recombines TRBV7-2 with TRBJ1-1, with 8 bases lining up with TRBD1. J lost 5 bases, V lost 5 bases, and 7 bases had no gene match. Germline loops: CDR1 SGHTA, CDR2 FQGNSA. This CDR3 has 14 residues. CDR3: CASSQGQGRTEAFF. CDR3 sequence (DNA): TGTGCCAGCAGCCAAGGACAGGGACGAACTGAAGCTTTCTTT.

The rearrangement links TRBV5-1 to TRBJ1-5, with TRBD1 matching over 7 bases. In germline, CDR1 is SGHRS, CDR2 YFSETQ. J gave up 5 bases and V 1 base, and 6 bases lay outside the gene matches. This CDR3 comprises 15 residues. CDR3: CASSLTGEPYQPQHF. In nucleotides, the CDR3 is TGCGCCAGCAGCTTGACAGGGGAACCGTATCAGCCCCAGCATTTT. Together with reference TRBV5-1 and TRBJ1-5, the CDR3 gives the full variable domain: KAGVTQTPRYLIKTRGQQVTLSCSPISGHRSVSWYQQTPGQGLQFLFEYFSETQRNKGNFPGRFSGRQFSNSRSEMNVSTLELGDSALYLCASSLTGEPYQPQHFGDGTRLSIL.

The genes are TRBV6-5 and TRBJ1-5, with 8 positions matching TRBD1. Germline V gene data show CDR1 as MNHEY and CDR2 as SVGAGI. With V trimmed by 2 bases and J by 0 bases, 3 bases remained unmatched. CDR3 length: 16 amino acids. CDR3 in amino acids: CASSYGDRNSNQPQHF. The DNA for the CDR3 is TGTGCCAGCAGTTACGGGGACAGGAATAGCAATCAGCCCCAGCATTTT.

This clone is a singleton in its sample. The chain has TRBV6-2 or TRBV6-3 and TRBJ1-2; D is unclear. The CDR3 is 15 residues long. Germline V gene lookup returns CDR1 MNHEY and CDR2 SVGEGT. The V end lost 0 bases, the J end lost 7 bases, and 15 bases lay between the germline ends. The CDR3 region has the DNA TGTGCCAGCAGTTACTCGACGGCGGGTCGGCGTGGCTACACCTTC. This codes for CASSYSTAGRRGYTF.

The rearrangement uses TRBV6-5 and TRBJ1-1, with D perhaps matching TRBD1 (6 bases). The CDR3 runs to 14 residues. The germline gives CDR1 MNHEY, CDR2 SVGAGI. The germline V and J ends were trimmed by 5 bases and 0 bases, with 10 bases remaining between them. The CDR3 nucleotides read TGTGCCAGCAGTACGGACAGATTGAACACTGAAGCTTTCTTT. Protein: CASSTDRLNTEAFF.

This rearrangement joins TRBV6-4 to TRBJ1-2; no clear D gene. CDR3 length: 14 amino acids. CDR1 and CDR2 (germline): MRHNA, SNTAGT. V was trimmed by 5 bases and J by 7 bases, leaving 17 bases between them. The CDR3 DNA is TGTGCCAGCAGTCCGACACCTGCCAACCCTGGCTACACCTTC. The encoded protein is CASSPTPANPGYTF.

The chain uses TRBV2 and TRBJ1-2; a possible D gene is TRBD1 (6 bases). There are 12 residues in the CDR3. Deletions cut 7 bases from V and 4 bases from J, with 10 bases between. Germline V gene lookup returns CDR1 SNHLY and CDR2 FYNNEI. CDR3 region: CASTDRSYGYTF. Written as DNA, the CDR3 is TGTGCCAGCACGGACAGATCCTATGGCTACACCTTC. Filled out from reference TRBV2 and TRBJ1-2, the complete variable domain reads EPEVTQTPSHQVTQMGQEVILRCVPISNHLYFYWYRQILGQKVEFLVSFYNNEISEKSEIFDDQFSVERPDGSNFTLKIRSTKLEDSAMYFCASTDRSYGYTFGSGTRLTVV.

This clone has just a few counts. The chain links TRBV5-8 to TRBJ1-5, with TRBD1 identical over 9 bases. The CDR3 consists of 16 residues. Per the germline V gene, CDR1 is SGHTS and CDR2 is YDEGEE. J was trimmed by 4 bases and V by 4 bases; bases with no gene match: 9. The CDR3 bases are TGTGCCAGCAGCAAGGGACAGGGAATCCTTAATCAGCCCCAGCATTTT. Protein product: CASSKGQGILNQPQHF. Supplemented by reference TRBV5-8 and TRBJ1-5, the full variable domain reads EAGVTQSPTHLIKTRGQQATLRCSPISGHTSVYWYQQALGLGLQFLLWYDEGEERNRGNFPPRFSGRQFPNYSSELNVNALELEDSALYLCASSKGQGILNQPQHFGDGTRLSIL.

The genes are TRBV11-2 and TRBJ1-3, with a tentative D call TRBD1 (5 bases). V lost 0 bases to trimming and J lost 4 bases, with 10 bases between them. CDR3 size: 15 residues. Germline V gene lookup returns CDR1 SGHAT and CDR2 FQNNGV. Here the CDR3 reads CASSLETRAGNTIYF. CDR3 sequence (DNA): TGTGCCAGCAGCTTAGAGACCAGGGCGGGAAACACCATATATTTT.

This chain uses TRBV19 with TRBJ1-4, with a weak D call TRBD1 (6 bases). This CDR3 contains 14 residues. V gave up 5 bases and J gave up 8 bases, with 15 bases separating them. Germline CDR1 LNHDA, CDR2 SQIVND (reference sequence). CDR3 nucleotides: TGTGCCAGTAGTCTACAGGGCGGCGCGGAAAAACTGTTTTTT. Its protein is CASSLQGGAEKLFF.

The chain links TRBV27 to TRBJ2-5; tentatively, D is TRBD2 (6 bases). The V gene lost 4 bases and the J gene lost 5 bases, with 14 bases spanning the gap. Per the germline V gene, CDR1 is MNHEY and CDR2 is SMNVEV (reference sequence). The CDR3 length is 14 residues. In DNA form, the CDR3 reads TGTGCCAGCAGTTCCACCGGGACTGGTGAGACCCAGTACTTC. Translating it yields CASSSTGTGETQYF.

The genes are TRBV7-9 and TRBJ2-2; perhaps TRBD2 as D (5 bases). CDR3 length equals 16 residues. Germline-derived CDR1 and CDR2 are SEHNR and FQNEAQ (reference sequence). V was trimmed by 7 bases and J by 0 bases, leaving 15 bases between them. The CDR3 protein is CASTSRTDTNTGELFF. The CDR3, as DNA: TGTGCCAGCACCTCGAGGACTGATACGAACACCGGGGAGCTGTTTTTT. Combining the CDR3 with reference TRBV7-9 and TRBJ2-2 gives the whole variable domain DTGVSQNPRHKITKRGQNVTFRCDPISEHNRLYWYRQTLGQGPEFLTYFQNEAQLEKSRLLSDRFSAERPKGSFSTLEIQRTEQGDSAMYLCASTSRTDTNTGELFFGEGSRLTVL.

The rearrangement uses TRBV6-5 and TRBJ1-2; D remains unclear. The CDR3 has 14 residues. Germline CDR1 is MNHEY and CDR2 is SVGAGI. V was pared by 6 bases and J by 0 bases, with 11 bases between. The DNA of the CDR3 is TGTGCCAGCAGCACCCTGAGAGCTAACTATGGCTACACCTTC. It yields the protein CASSTLRANYGYTF.

This clone occurred a few times. V is TRBV28 and J is TRBJ2-7; D call uncertain. V dropped 6 bases and J dropped 1 base, with 16 bases sitting between them. Germline CDR1 reads MDHEN; CDR2 reads SYDVKM. The CDR3 contains 15 residues. In DNA, the CDR3 is TGTGCCAGCAGCCTACCTTCAGAGGCATCCTACGAGCAGTACTTC. This codes for CASSLPSEASYEQYF.

This clone was recorded a few times. V and J are TRBV7-6 and TRBJ2-1; unclear D gene. This CDR3 has 16 amino acids. Trimming removed 1 base from V and 6 bases from J, with 16 bases in between. Looked up from germline, CDR1 is SGHVS and CDR2 is FNYEAQ. CDR3 nucleotide sequence: TGTGCCAGCAGCTTAGAGTCTATAGCTGCCGGCAATGAGCAGTTCTTC. This encodes CASSLESIAAGNEQFF. The whole variable domain, remainder taken from reference TRBV7-6 and TRBJ2-1, is GAGVSQSPRYKVTKRGQDVALRCDPISGHVSLYWYRQALGQGPEFLTYFNYEAQQDKSGLPNDRFSAERPEGSISTLTIQRTEQRDSAMYRCASSLESIAAGNEQFFGPGTRLTVL.